Listed here is a single TCR beta chain. No antigen is known for it. These data belong to a study of T cells after yellow fever vaccination. Study results and caveats: Highly abundant clonotypes carried over from the bulk population could end up in FACS-sorted repertoires as contaminants. The secondary response showed a weaker magnitude and a faster peak, day 5 versus 15.

The V and J ends lost 10 bases and 7 bases respectively, with 13 bases between them. Germline CDR1 is SNHLY and CDR2 is FYNNEI. The CDR3 covers 11 residues. 5'RACE template switching produced TCR cDNA carrying a universal primer site and UMIs. MiXCR, applied by TCRdb to the 5' RACE reads, yields one record per CDR3 protein. The sample consists of around 550,000 distinct CDR3 sequences, about 19% of them appearing once. This receptor was taken from a man aged 25-40 years who received the YFV17D yellow fever vaccine. The chain is built from TRBV2 and TRBJ1-2; D might be TRBD1 (5 bases). Sequenced here: PBMCs, sampled 15 days after the yellow fever booster vaccination. CDR3 DNA: TGTGCCACCTCCCGGGGGGGTGGCTACACCTTC. This codes for CATSRGGGYTF.